The rows below give T cell receptor beta chains drawn from one sample of a study of blood T cell repertoires in COVID-19. Using immunoSEQ multiplex PCR, the repertoire was profiled, and TCRdb retains in-frame clones only, with some absent. In the table there are about 400,000 clones, 75% to 90% of which are singletons. Sequencing input: peripheral blood. The receptors here all came from a woman aged 55-70 years with COVID-19, enrolled during active disease. The CDR3 runs from the conserved cysteine through the conserved F or W. D genes are given only for firm matches. The size entry is marked missing in some rows and otherwise reads once, few, many or a size class.

NA TRBJ1-1 NA TRBV19 TGTGCCACCAAGACTGGGAACACTGAAGCTTTCTTT CATKTGNTEAFF
TRBD1 TRBJ1-1 NA TRBV9 TGTGCCAGCAGCCCAGACAGGGCGAACACTGAAGCTTTCTTT CASSPDRANTEAFF
NA TRBJ2-7 NA TRBV4-1 TGCGCCAGCAGCCAAGTAGCAGACTACGAGCAGTACTTC CASSQVADYEQYF
TRBD1 TRBJ1-2 NA TRBV9 TGTGCCAGCTCTACAGGGGGCTATGGCTACACCTTC CASSTGGYGYTF
NA TRBJ1-2 NA TRBV21-1 TGTGCCAGCAGAAACAGGGTCCATTATCATGGCTACACCTTC CASRNRVHYHGYTF
NA TRBJ2-4 NA TRBV2 TGTGCCAGCAGCAACGAGGCCAAAAACATTCAGTACTTC CASSNEAKNIQYF
TRBD2 TRBJ2-1 few TRBV10-3 TGTGCCATCGGACTAGCGGGGGCCTCCTACAATGAGCAGTTCTTC CAIGLAGASYNEQFF
NA TRBJ1-1 NA TRBV6-1 TGTGCCAGCAGTGAAGAAAGAGAATTGAACACTGAAGCTTTCTTT CASSEERELNTEAFF
TRBD2 TRBJ2-2 NA TRBV5-1 TGCGCCAGCAGCGTCTCCGGGACTAGCGGGGGGAACGGGGAGCTGTTTTTT CASSVSGTSGGNGELFF
TRBD1 TRBJ2-5 once TRBV10-3 TGTGCCATCAGTGAGAGGGCAGGGGGAAAGACCCAGTACTTC CAISERAGGKTQYF
NA TRBJ1-4 NA TRBV7-6 TGTGCCAGCAGCCCGTCGGGGGCTAATGAAAAACTGTTTTTT CASSPSGANEKLFF
TRBD1 TRBJ1-2 few TRBV7-2 TGTGCCAGCAGCTTTCCCGGGACAGTATACTACACCTTC CASSFPGTVYYTF
TRBD2 TRBJ2-3 few TRBV6-6 TGTGCCACCCGGGTAGCGGGGGGGCAAGATACGCAGTATTTT CATRVAGGQDTQYF
NA TRBJ1-4 NA TRBV5-1 TGCGCCAGCAGCTTGGTGGGGGCGCGACTGGGTAATGAAAAACTGTTTTTT CASSLVGARLGNEKLFF
NA TRBJ1-4 NA TRBV5-5 TGTGCCAGCAGCTTGGTTCCGGGTTCTAATGAAAAACTGTTTTTT CASSLVPGSNEKLFF
NA TRBJ1-2 NA TRBV28 TGTGCCAGCGGCCCTGGAGGTTCAAGCTATGGCTACACCTTC CASGPGGSSYGYTF